This T cell receptor beta chain was recorded in a study of technical replicates of blood from a handful of donors (dated by TCRdb to 2016 to 2017). CDR1 and CDR2 are read off the germline V gene (reference sequence) as SGHNT and YYREEE. Germline trimming: 6 bases from V, 7 bases from J; junction bases outside gene matches: 10. The CDR3 measures 14 amino acids from cysteine to phenylalanine. Only the CDR3 part of the read is kept: 42 bases, read in frame from the first base. Comment on this clone: Its antigen specificity is not known. No clone much larger than this one lies a single base away; base qualities are absent.

The protocol used for the library was the immunoSEQ multiplex PCR assay. The immuneACCESS repertoire file appears here via TCRdb, limited to in-frame rearrangements. These files lack a portion of the clones; in checked studies, under half of the deficit traces to unresolved V genes, and the cause of the others is not known. Counted in this sample were under 85,000 clones; 94% of them appeared once. The ten largest clonotypes hold roughly 0.26% of the sample. Material for sequencing was T cells isolated from PBMCs. This TCR was sampled from a human donor in good health. The V and J segments used are TRBV5-4 and TRBJ1-2, with 9 bases matching TRBD1. The CDR3 is CASTDRGWIPGYTF. Here is the DNA: TGTGCCAGCACCGACAGGGGGTGGATTCCTGGCTACACCTTC.